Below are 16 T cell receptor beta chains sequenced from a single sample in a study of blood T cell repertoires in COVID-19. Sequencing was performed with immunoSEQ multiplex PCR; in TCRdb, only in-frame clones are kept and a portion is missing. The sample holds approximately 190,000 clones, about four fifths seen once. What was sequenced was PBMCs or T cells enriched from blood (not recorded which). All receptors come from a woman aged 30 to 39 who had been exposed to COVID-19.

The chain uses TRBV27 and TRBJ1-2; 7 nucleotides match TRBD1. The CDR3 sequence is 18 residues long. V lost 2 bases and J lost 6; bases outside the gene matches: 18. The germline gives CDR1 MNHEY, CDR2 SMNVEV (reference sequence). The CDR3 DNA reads TGTGCCAGCAGTTTACGGTTTGACAGGGAGCCAGATGGTGATGGCTACACCTTC. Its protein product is CASSLRFDREPDGDGYTF.

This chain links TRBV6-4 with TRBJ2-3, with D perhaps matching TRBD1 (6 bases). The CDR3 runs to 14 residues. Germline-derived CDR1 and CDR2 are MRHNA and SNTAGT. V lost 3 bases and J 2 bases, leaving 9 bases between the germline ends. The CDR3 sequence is CASSEGQPTDTQYF. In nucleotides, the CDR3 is TGTGCCAGCAGTGAGGGACAACCCACAGATACGCAGTATTTT.

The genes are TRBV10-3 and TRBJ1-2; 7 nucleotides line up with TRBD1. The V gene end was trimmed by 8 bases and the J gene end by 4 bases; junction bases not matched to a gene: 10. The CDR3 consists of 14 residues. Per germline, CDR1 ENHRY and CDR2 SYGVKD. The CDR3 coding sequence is TGTGCCATCGGGGGGACAGCACCCACCTATGGCTACACCTTC. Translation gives CAIGGTAPTYGYTF.

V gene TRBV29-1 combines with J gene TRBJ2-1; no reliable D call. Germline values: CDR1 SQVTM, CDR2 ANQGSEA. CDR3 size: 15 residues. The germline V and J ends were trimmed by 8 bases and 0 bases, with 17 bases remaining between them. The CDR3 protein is CSSLKRVSSYNEQFF. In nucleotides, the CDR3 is TGCAGCTCACTCAAACGGGTGAGCTCCTACAATGAGCAGTTCTTC.

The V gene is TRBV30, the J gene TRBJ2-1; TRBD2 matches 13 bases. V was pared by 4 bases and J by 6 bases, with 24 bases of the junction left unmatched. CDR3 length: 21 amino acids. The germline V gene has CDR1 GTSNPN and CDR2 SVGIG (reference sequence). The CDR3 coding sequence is TGTGCCTGGACTCATCCCTACCAGACTAGCGGGGGGTCGCGGGTTCGCAATGAGCAGTTCTTC. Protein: CAWTHPYQTSGGSRVRNEQFF.

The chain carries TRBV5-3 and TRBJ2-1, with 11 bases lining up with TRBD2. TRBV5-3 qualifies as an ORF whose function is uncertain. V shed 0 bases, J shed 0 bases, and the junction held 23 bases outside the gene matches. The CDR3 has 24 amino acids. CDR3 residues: CARSLALGPDSRLAGLGSYNEQFF. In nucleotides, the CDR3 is TGTGCCAGAAGCTTGGCCTTGGGTCCGGATTCGAGACTAGCGGGGCTTGGCTCCTACAATGAGCAGTTCTTC.

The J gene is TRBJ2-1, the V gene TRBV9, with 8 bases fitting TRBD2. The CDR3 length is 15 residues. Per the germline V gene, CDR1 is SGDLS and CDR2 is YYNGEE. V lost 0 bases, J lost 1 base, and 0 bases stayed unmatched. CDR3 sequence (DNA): TGTGCCAGCAGCGTAGCGGGGGGGTCCTACAATGAGCAGTTCTTC. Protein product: CASSVAGGSYNEQFF.

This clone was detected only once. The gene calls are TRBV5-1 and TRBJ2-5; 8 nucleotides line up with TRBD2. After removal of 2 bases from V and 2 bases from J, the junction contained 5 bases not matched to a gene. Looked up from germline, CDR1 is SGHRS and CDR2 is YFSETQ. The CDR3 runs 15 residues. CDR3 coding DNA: TGCGCCAGCAGCTTAGGGGGGACTAGTCAAGAGACCCAGTACTTC. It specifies CASSLGGTSQETQYF. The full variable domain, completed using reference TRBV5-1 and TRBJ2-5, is KAGVTQTPRYLIKTRGQQVTLSCSPISGHRSVSWYQQTPGQGLQFLFEYFSETQRNKGNFPGRFSGRQFSNSRSEMNVSTLELGDSALYLCASSLGGTSQETQYFGPGTRLLVL.

The CDR3 reads CASSPGQGSGNEKLFF. In nucleotides, the CDR3 is TGTGCCAGCTCACCTGGACAGGGTTCGGGTAATGAAAAACTGTTTTTT. The J gene is TRBJ1-4, the V gene TRBV18; 8 positions agree with TRBD1. This CDR3 comprises 16 residues. From germline, CDR1 is KGHSH and CDR2 LQKENI. Unmatched junction bases numbered 7, after V lost 3 bases and J lost 4 bases. Full variable domain (remainder filled in from reference TRBV18 and TRBJ1-4): NAGVMQNPRHLVRRRGQEARLRCSPMKGHSHVYWYRQLPEEGLKFMVYLQKENIIDESGMPKERFSAEFPKEGPSILRIQQVVRGDSAAYFCASSPGQGSGNEKLFFGSGTQLSVL.

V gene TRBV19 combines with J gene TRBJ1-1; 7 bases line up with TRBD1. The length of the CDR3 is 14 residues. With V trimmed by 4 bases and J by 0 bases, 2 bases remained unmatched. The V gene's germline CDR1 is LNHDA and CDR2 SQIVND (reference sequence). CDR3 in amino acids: CASSKGQMNTEAFF. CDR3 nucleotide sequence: TGTGCCAGTAGTAAGGGACAGATGAACACTGAAGCTTTCTTT.

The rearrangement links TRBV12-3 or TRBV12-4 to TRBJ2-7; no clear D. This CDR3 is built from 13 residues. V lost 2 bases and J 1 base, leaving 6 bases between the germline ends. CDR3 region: CASSLSPSYEQYF. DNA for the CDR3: TGTGCCAGCAGTTTATCCCCTTCCTACGAGCAGTACTTC.

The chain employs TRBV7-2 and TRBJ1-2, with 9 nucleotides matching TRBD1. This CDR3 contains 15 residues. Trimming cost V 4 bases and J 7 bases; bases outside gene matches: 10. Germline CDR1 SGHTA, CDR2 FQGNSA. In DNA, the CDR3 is TGTGCCAGCAGCTCGACACCGACAGGGGGTGGTGGCTACACCTTC. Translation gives CASSSTPTGGGGYTF.

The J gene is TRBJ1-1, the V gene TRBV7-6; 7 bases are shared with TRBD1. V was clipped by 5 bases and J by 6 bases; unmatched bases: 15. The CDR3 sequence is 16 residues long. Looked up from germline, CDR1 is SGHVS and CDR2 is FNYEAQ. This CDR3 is CASSRRDRAGEAEAFF. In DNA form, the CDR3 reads TGTGCCAGCAGCAGGAGAGACAGGGCCGGGGAAGCTGAAGCTTTCTTT.

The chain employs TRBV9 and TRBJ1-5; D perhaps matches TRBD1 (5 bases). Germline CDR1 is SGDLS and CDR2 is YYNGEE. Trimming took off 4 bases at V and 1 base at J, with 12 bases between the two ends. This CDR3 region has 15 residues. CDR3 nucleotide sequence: TGTGCCAGCAGCCCGTCGGGGGGGAGCAATCAGCCCCAGCATTTT. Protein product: CASSPSGGSNQPQHF.

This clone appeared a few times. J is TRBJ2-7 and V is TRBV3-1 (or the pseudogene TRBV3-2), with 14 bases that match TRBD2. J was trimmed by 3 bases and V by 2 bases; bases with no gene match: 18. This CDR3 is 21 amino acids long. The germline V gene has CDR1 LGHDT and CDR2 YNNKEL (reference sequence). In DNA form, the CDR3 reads TGTGCCAGCAGCCAAAAGAAGCGACTAGCGGGGGGGTATGACGCCCTCTACGAGCAGTACTTC. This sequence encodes CASSQKKRLAGGYDALYEQYF.

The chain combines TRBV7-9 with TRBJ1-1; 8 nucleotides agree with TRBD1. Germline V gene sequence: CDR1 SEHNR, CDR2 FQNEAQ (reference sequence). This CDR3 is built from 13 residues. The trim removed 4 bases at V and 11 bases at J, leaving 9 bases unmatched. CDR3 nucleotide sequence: TGTGCCAGCAGCTACTACAGGGGGTTGGAGGCTTTCTTT. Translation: CASSYYRGLEAFF.